Shown below are 18 T cell receptor beta chains from a single sample sequenced in a study of T cells after yellow fever vaccination. Using its own MiXCR run on the 5' RACE reads, TCRdb lists one record per CDR3 protein. This sample yields over 150,000 distinct CDR3 sequences, of which 5.5% to 8% are seen a single time; under 3% belongs to the top ten. Sample: CD4+ T cells sorted from PBMCs, taken on the day of the first yellow fever vaccination. Every receptor here comes from a man between 18 and 35 years old who received the YFV17D yellow fever vaccine.

This clonotype was picked up many times. Germline is not matched at one junction end, which may reflect a read error. This sequence joins TRBV20-1 and TRBJ1-5; D call uncertain. Germline CDR1 DFQATT, CDR2 SNEGSKA (reference sequence). The CDR3 contains 13 residues. CDR3 in amino acids: CSARGTGDQPQHF. CDR3 bases: TGCAGTGCTAGAGGTACGGGCGATCAACCCCAGCATTTT.

The V and J genes are TRBV5-6 and TRBJ1-4; 8 bases agree with TRBD1. Germline V gene data show CDR1 as SGHDT and CDR2 as YYEEEE. The CDR3 totals 16 residues. V was pared by 4 bases and J by 8 bases, with 13 bases of the junction left unmatched. Written as DNA, the CDR3 is TGTGCCAGCAGCCCACCCGTCGGGACAGGAAACGAAAAACTGTTTTTT. Its translation is CASSPPVGTGNEKLFF.

This sequence joins TRBV7-2 and TRBJ2-3, with D uncertain. The V gene's germline CDR1 is SGHTA and CDR2 FQGNSA. The CDR3 extends over 13 amino acids. V dropped 1 base and J dropped 4 bases, with 6 bases sitting between them. CDR3 region: CASSLVAADTQYF. As DNA, the CDR3 is TGTGCCAGCAGCTTAGTCGCGGCAGATACGCAGTATTTT.

This clonotype has only a few counts. The CDR3 loop reads CASRSGGRRGNQPQHF. DNA of the CDR3: TGTGCCAGCAGATCGGGAGGACGCCGGGGCAATCAGCCCCAGCATTTT. The rearrangement uses TRBV7-8 and TRBJ1-5; D call uncertain. CDR3 size: 16 residues. Germline CDR1 and CDR2: SGHVS and FQNEAQ. V lost 6 bases to trimming and J lost 2 bases, with 17 bases between them.

This clonotype was recorded many times. V and J are TRBV5-1 and TRBJ1-6; D remains unclear. The CDR3 is 14 residues long. Germline V gives CDR1 SGHRS, CDR2 YFSETQ. V was pared by 5 bases and J by 7 bases, with 13 bases between. The CDR3 bases are TGCGCCAGCAGAAGACAAAGGGAAAATTCACCCCTCCACTTT. As protein: CASRRQRENSPLHF.

This chain links TRBV20-1 with TRBJ1-5; tentative D call: TRBD1 (5 bases). The germline V gene has CDR1 DFQATT and CDR2 SNEGSKA (reference sequence). The CDR3 is made up of 12 amino acids. Trimming pared 3 bases from V and 7 bases from J, leaving 10 bases between. CDR3 DNA sequence: TGCAGTGCTAGGACGGGGGGGCAGCCCCAGCATTTT. This sequence encodes CSARTGGQPQHF.

There are many counts of this clonotype. The chain carries TRBV29-1 and TRBJ2-5; TRBD2 is a possible D gene (6 bases). In germline, CDR1 is SQVTM, CDR2 ANQGSEA. V shed 4 bases and J shed 3 bases, with 9 bases lying between them. The CDR3 covers 12 residues. CDR3 DNA: TGCAGCGTTGTCCCGGGGGAAGAGACCCAGTACTTC. Translation: CSVVPGEETQYF.

This clonotype was counted only a few times. This rearrangement joins TRBV9 to TRBJ1-2; 8 bases agree with TRBD1. Germline trimming cut 4 bases from V and 9 bases from J; bases unmatched to any gene: 14. Germline V CDR1 and CDR2: SGDLS, YYNGEE. There are 15 residues in the CDR3. The CDR3 loop reads CASSPTWTGSIRYTF. CDR3 sequence (DNA): TGTGCCAGCAGCCCAACGTGGACAGGGTCTATTCGCTACACCTTC.

The V and J genes are TRBV10-3 and TRBJ1-2; possible D gene TRBD1, 6 bases. Germline V gene lookup returns CDR1 ENHRY and CDR2 SYGVKD. The CDR3 extends over 13 amino acids. The ends were cut back, 4 bases at V and 2 bases at J, with 8 bases in the middle. The CDR3 sequence is CAISGQVNYGYTF. CDR3 coding DNA: TGTGCCATCAGTGGACAGGTAAACTATGGCTACACCTTC.

This chain links TRBV6-5 with TRBJ2-7; the D gene is possibly TRBD1 (5 bases). V shed 3 bases and J shed 3 bases, with 15 bases lying between them. Per the germline V gene, CDR1 is MNHEY and CDR2 is SVGAGI. The CDR3 is made up of 15 amino acids. The CDR3 reads CASSYRLQGIYEQYF. DNA of the CDR3: TGTGCCAGCAGTTATAGGTTGCAGGGTATCTACGAGCAGTACTTC.

This clonotype was seen many times. The chain carries TRBV7-2 and TRBJ1-4, with D unresolved. The CDR3 covers 14 residues. Germline V gene lookup returns CDR1 SGHTA and CDR2 FQGNSA. The V gene lost 2 bases and the J gene lost 5 bases, with 9 bases spanning the gap. The CDR3 DNA reads as TGTGCCAGCAGCTTACTCGGCTCCAATGAAAAACTGTTTTTT. Encoded protein: CASSLLGSNEKLFF.

This rearrangement joins TRBV5-1 to TRBJ2-6, with TRBD2 matching 7 bases. Germline-derived CDR1 and CDR2 are SGHRS and YFSETQ. With V trimmed by 4 bases and J by 4 bases, 11 bases remained unmatched. The CDR3 has 17 residues. The CDR3 DNA sequence: TGCGCCAGCAGCGCGGGACTATTGGTTGACGGGGCCAACGTCCTGACTTTC. Residues: CASSAGLLVDGANVLTF.

This clonotype occurred many times. The CDR3 sequence is CATTVSGAGTGELFF. CDR3 nucleotides: TGTGCCACCACGGTCTCGGGGGCCGGGACCGGGGAGCTGTTTTTT. The chain couples TRBV6-5 to TRBJ2-2; either TRBD1 or TRBD2 may supply D (6 bases each). Germline V gives CDR1 MNHEY, CDR2 SVGAGI. CDR3 length: 15 amino acids. The V end was cut by 10 bases, the J end by 5 bases, with 20 bases between.

This clonotype counts as medium-sized (0.01 to 0.1%). The V and J genes are TRBV10-3 and TRBJ2-1; D remains unclear. With 8 bases removed from V and 1 base from J, the gap between germline ends came to 12 bases. The CDR3 totals 14 residues. Germline V CDR1 and CDR2: ENHRY, SYGVKD. Here the CDR3 DNA reads TGTGCCATCCGACGGTTAGGGTCCTACAATGAGCAGTTCTTC. This codes for CAIRRLGSYNEQFF.

This clonotype has ten or more counts. The V gene is TRBV16, the J gene TRBJ1-4, with D possibly matching TRBD1 (6 bases). Germline assignment: CDR1 KGHSY and CDR2 FQNENV. The CDR3 totals 15 residues. With 2 bases removed from V and 0 bases from J, the gap between germline ends came to 7 bases. Here the CDR3 DNA reads TGTGCCAGCAGCCAAGCAGGGGCAACTAATGAAAAACTGTTTTTT. It encodes CASSQAGATNEKLFF.

There are many counts of this clonotype. The gene calls are TRBV5-1 and TRBJ2-3, with D possibly matching TRBD2 (6 bases). CDR3 size: 16 residues. Trimming took 5 bases from V and 2 from J, leaving 18 bases between them. Germline assignment: CDR1 SGHRS and CDR2 YFSETQ. The DNA of the CDR3 is TGCGCCAGCAGGAGGGTCGGGGGATTGAACACAGATACGCAGTATTTT. Its protein product is CASRRVGGLNTDTQYF.

This clonotype was picked up a small number of times. A much larger clonotype is one base distant, so this may be a read error. As the CDR3 is not closed by the conserved phenylalanine or tryptophan, this likely results from a read error. The rearrangement uses TRBV7-2 and TRBJ1-1; D unresolved. Germline CDR1 is SGHTA and CDR2 is FQGNSA. This CDR3 is 13 amino acids long. The V gene lost 4 bases and the J gene lost 1 base, with 7 bases spanning the gap. CDR3 nucleotides: TGTGCCAGCAGCTGGGGTACGAACACTGAAGCTTTCCTT. Protein sequence: CASSWGTNTEAFL.

This clonotype has just a few counts. The V and J genes are TRBV20-1 and TRBJ1-6; 7 bases fit TRBD1. With 0 bases clipped from V and 7 bases from J, the junction kept 9 bases outside the gene matches. The CDR3 runs 16 residues. Germline values: CDR1 DFQATT, CDR2 SNEGSKA (reference sequence). The CDR3 is CSARDFRQGGNSPLHF. The DNA for the CDR3 is TGCAGTGCTAGAGATTTTAGACAGGGTGGGAATTCACCCCTCCACTTT.